This T cell receptor (beta chain) was sequenced for a study of cytomegalovirus exposure and HLA in healthy donors. PCR involved 60 Vbeta and 13 Jbeta primers. Sequencing used immunoSEQ multiplex PCR; TCRdb keeps in-frame clones, though not all of them. The sample shows 95,000 to 150,000 clones, approximately 69% of them seen only once. The source of this sequence is a man in his forties or fifties in good health and CMV-seropositive. The material sequenced was PBMCs.

In DNA, the CDR3 is TGTGCCAGCAGCCCTCGGGGGGGAAGCTTGACTTACGAGCAGTACTTC. Its translation: CASSPRGGSLTYEQYF. The chain is built from TRBV7-2 and TRBJ2-7; 8 bases map to TRBD2. The length of the CDR3 is 16 residues. Looked up from germline, CDR1 is SGHTA and CDR2 is FQGNSA. The V segment lost 5 bases and the J segment 4 bases; nucleotides outside the gene matches: 13.